The TCR beta chain under discussion was sequenced for a study of OX40 agonist ivuxolimab in advanced cancers. Clones were sequenced by immunoSEQ multiplex PCR, and TCRdb holds only the in-frame ones, with some missing. The sample shows approximately 66,000 clones, 85% of them seen only once. Germline V gives CDR1 SNHLY, CDR2 FYNNEI. V lost 9 bases and J lost 1; bases outside the gene matches: 4. This CDR3 contains 14 residues. V usage is TRBV2 and J usage is TRBJ2-3; 10 nucleotides match TRBD2. The TCR was taken from an adult with an advanced solid tumor such as melanoma, head and neck, liver or kidney cancer. This specimen was CD4+ or CD8+ T cells sorted from blood, taken in a trial of the OX40 agonist ivuxolimab. The DNA for the CDR3 is TGTGCCAGTTCCGGGACTAGCGGCACAGATACGCAGTATTTT. This codes for CASSGTSGTDTQYF.